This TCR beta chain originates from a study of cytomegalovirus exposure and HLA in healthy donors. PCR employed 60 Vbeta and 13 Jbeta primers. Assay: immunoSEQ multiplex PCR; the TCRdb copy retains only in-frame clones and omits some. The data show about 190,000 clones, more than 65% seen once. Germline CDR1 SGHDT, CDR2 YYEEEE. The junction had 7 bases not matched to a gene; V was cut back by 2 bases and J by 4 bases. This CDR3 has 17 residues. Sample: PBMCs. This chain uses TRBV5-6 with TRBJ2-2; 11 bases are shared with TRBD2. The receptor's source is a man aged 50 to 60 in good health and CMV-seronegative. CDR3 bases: TGTGCCAGCAGCTTTGGAACTAGCGGGGGCGGCACCGGGGAGCTGTTTTTT. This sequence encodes CASSFGTSGGGTGELFF.